This T cell receptor (beta chain) was sequenced for a study of T cell responses to AZD1222 COVID-19 vaccine. At the level of the study: Analyses pooled second doses at about 4 or about 12 weeks. Overall study findings and caveats: Once two AZD1222 doses were given, Spike-specific TCR breadth and depth went up. Unmutated variant regions are reportedly the target of nearly half of TCRs that are spike-specific.

Trimming took off 7 bases at V and 6 bases at J, with 20 bases between the two ends. Germline assignment: CDR1 SGHRS and CDR2 YFSETQ. CDR3 length: 14 amino acids. The protocol was immunoSEQ multiplex PCR, while the TCRdb copy is restricted to in-frame clones and leaves out a portion. This repertoire shows 90,000 to 150,000 clones, 80% to 90% found once; its top ten account for roughly an eighth. Worth noting for this clone: The antigen is not known.

This chain joins TRBV5-1 and TRBJ2-7, with D tentatively TRBD2 (6 bases). This TCR was sampled from an adult in good health. Specimen: peripheral blood, collected on day 0 of AZD1222 vaccination. The CDR3 spells CASSGGGMAGEQYF. Here the CDR3 DNA reads TGCGCCAGCTCCGGCGGAGGGATGGCGGGCGAGCAGTACTTC.